Each of the 5 T cell receptor beta chains below was sequenced from the same sample in a study of cytomegalovirus exposure and HLA in healthy donors. Use of 60 Vbeta and 13 Jbeta primers characterized the PCR. Data came from immunoSEQ multiplex PCR; TCRdb stores just in-frame clones and leaves some out. The table shows around 150,000 clones, with roughly 73% occurring only once. Sequenced sample: PBMCs. These receptors all come from a human donor in good health.

The V call is TRBV23-1, the J call TRBJ1-5, with 9 bases aligning to TRBD1. TRBV23-1 belongs to the ORF category, with a function that is uncertain. V was pared by 8 bases and J by 7 bases, with 6 bases of the junction left unmatched. CDR3 length: 13 amino acids. The CDR3: CASAQGAKQPQHF. CDR3 nucleotides: TGCGCCAGCGCACAGGGGGCAAAACAGCCCCAGCATTTT.

The chain uses TRBV6-5 and TRBJ2-2; no clear D gene. Germline-derived CDR1 and CDR2 are MNHEY and SVGAGI. Trimming pared 8 bases from V and 1 base from J, leaving 5 bases between. The CDR3 totals 12 residues. This CDR3 reads CASRVNTGELFF. The CDR3 DNA follows: TGTGCCAGCCGGGTGAACACCGGGGAGCTGTTTTTT.

The rearrangement joins TRBV7-9 to TRBJ2-5; a weak D match, TRBD1 (6 bases). CDR1 and CDR2 (germline): SEHNR, FQNEAQ (reference sequence). The CDR3 loop spans 12 amino acids. Trimming pared 5 bases from V and 11 bases from J, leaving 15 bases between. The CDR3 DNA is TGTGCCAGCAGCATCCCACAGGGCCCGCAGTACTTC. This sequence encodes CASSIPQGPQYF.

The rearrangement uses TRBV14 and TRBJ1-2; 7 nucleotides align to TRBD1. The V gene's germline CDR1 is SGHDN and CDR2 FVKESK. This CDR3 comprises 13 residues. With 9 bases clipped from V and 4 bases from J, the junction kept 8 bases outside the gene matches. The CDR3 nucleotides read TGTGCCAGTAGCGCCGGGACAGCCTATGGCTACACCTTC. Translated: CASSAGTAYGYTF. Based on the CDR3 plus reference TRBV14 and TRBJ1-2, the full variable domain is EAGVTQFPSHSVIEKGQTVTLRCDPISGHDNLYWYRRVMGKEIKFLLHFVKESKQDESGMPNNRFLAERTGGTYSTLKVQPAELEDSGVYFCASSAGTAYGYTFGSGTRLTVV.

The gene calls are TRBV7-2 and TRBJ2-3; D is uncertain. Germline CDR1 reads SGHTA; CDR2 reads FQGNSA. This CDR3 is 14 amino acids long. V was pared by 0 bases and J by 6 bases, with 10 bases between. The CDR3 DNA reads TGTGCCAGCAGCTTAGCGTTAGCAGCCGATACGCAGTATTTT. Translation gives CASSLALAADTQYF.